This TCR beta chain stems from a study of blood T cell repertoires in COVID-19. Study context: The United States, Italy and Spain were the sources of the acute and convalescent COVID-19 samples. PBMCs, B-cell-depleted T cells, or T cells provided the cDNA or gDNA that made up the material.

This CDR3 region has 16 residues. Germline V lookup: CDR1 LNHDA, CDR2 SQIVND (reference sequence). Trimming removed 6 bases from V and 4 bases from J; junction bases left unmatched: 14. As originally analysed: Estimated nucleated cell counts came from reference gene primer amplification. Measured with immunoSEQ multiplex PCR; TCRdb has only the in-frame clones, and not every one. V, J and clone size reflect that table, while D and trimming were determined from the DNA. The sample lists 110,000 or so clones, roughly 85% occurring once. The TCR comes from a man aged 35 to 55 with acute or convalescent COVID-19. The sequenced sample consisted of peripheral blood. This chain uses TRBV19 with TRBJ1-2; 7 nucleotides agree with TRBD1. This chain's CDR3 is CASSLNPGQLFYGYTF. The CDR3 DNA sequence: TGTGCCAGTAGCCTCAACCCGGGACAGCTGTTCTATGGCTACACCTTC.